The sequence of this T cell receptor beta chain was determined in a study of blood T cell repertoires in COVID-19. Study background: COVID-19 samples, acute and convalescent, were from the United States, Italy and Spain.

About this clone itself: Other DNA sequences in the sample encode the same CDR3.

Donors were grouped by their self-reported clinical history. V lost 6 bases and J 1 base, leaving 9 bases between the germline ends. The length of the CDR3 is 13 residues. The germline V gene has CDR1 MNHEY and CDR2 SVGAGI. This table comes from immunoSEQ multiplex PCR, and its TCRdb copy is limited to in-frame clones, with some not included. The sample has 450,000 to 500,000 clones, around nine tenths seen once. The receptor was isolated from a woman aged 55-69 years who had recovered from COVID-19. The chain carries TRBV6-5 and TRBJ1-1, with D uncertain. Sequenced sample: PBMCs or T cells enriched from blood (not recorded which). DNA of the CDR3: TGTGCCAGCAGCCGACAAGGGAACACTGAAGCTTTCTTT. It is translated as CASSRQGNTEAFF.